The T cell receptor (beta chain) under discussion was sequenced for a study of blood T cell repertoires in COVID-19. Looking at the study overall: COVID-19 samples, acute and convalescent, were from the United States, Italy and Spain. T cells, B-cell-depleted T cells, or PBMCs supplied cDNA or gDNA.

In the original workflow: Cell counts per sample came from amplifying reference gene primers. Sequenced by immunoSEQ multiplex PCR; TCRdb stores in-frame clones only, minus some. V, J and clone size are those of that table, while D and trimming were read from the DNA. Here the sample spans roughly 20,000 clones, 89% being singletons. Trimming pared 11 bases from V and 4 bases from J, leaving 18 bases between. The CDR3 consists of 13 residues. Germline CDR1 SNHLY, CDR2 FYNNEI. The receptor was derived from a human donor in a cohort sampled during active COVID-19. V is TRBV2 and J is TRBJ2-7; the D gene is possibly TRBD2 (5 bases). Sequencing input: peripheral blood. CDR3 in amino acids: CASKGEPTYEQYF. In DNA form, the CDR3 reads TGTGCCTCAAAGGGAGAGCCCACGTACGAGCAGTACTTC.